Here is one TCR beta chain with its context. Its antigen is unknown. Controls had myeloablative marrow grafts with methotrexate and calcineurin inhibitor, sampled at 1 year. This sample was taken from a study of T cells after posttransplantation cyclophosphamide. Study results and limitations: TRB clonality was highly associated with recipient CMV seropositivity and reactivation. Tissue-infiltrating T cells from skin or gut overlapped little with blood T cells. Later blood repertoires were often dominated by clones from the donor CD8+ memory compartment.

Assay: immunoSEQ multiplex PCR; the TCRdb copy retains only in-frame clones and omits some. The repertoire holds several thousand clones, with around 66% as singletons. Germline CDR1 reads MGHRA; CDR2 reads YSYEKL. V shed 4 bases and J 7 bases; nucleotides not matched to a gene: 12. The CDR3 extends over 15 amino acids. The source material was PBMCs, sampled roughly 330 days after allogeneic stem cell transplant with calcineurin inhibitor and methotrexate. The clonotype originates from a female patient aged 45-60 years who received an allogeneic stem cell transplant from an unrelated donor, was CMV-positive, and had acute and chronic GVHD. Some T cells may possibly be graft donor cells. The chain recombines TRBV4-1 with TRBJ1-2; 7 bases line up with TRBD1. CDR3: CASSPRLEGARGYTF. Written as DNA, the CDR3 is TGCGCCAGCAGCCCCCGGTTGGAGGGGGCTCGTGGCTACACCTTC.